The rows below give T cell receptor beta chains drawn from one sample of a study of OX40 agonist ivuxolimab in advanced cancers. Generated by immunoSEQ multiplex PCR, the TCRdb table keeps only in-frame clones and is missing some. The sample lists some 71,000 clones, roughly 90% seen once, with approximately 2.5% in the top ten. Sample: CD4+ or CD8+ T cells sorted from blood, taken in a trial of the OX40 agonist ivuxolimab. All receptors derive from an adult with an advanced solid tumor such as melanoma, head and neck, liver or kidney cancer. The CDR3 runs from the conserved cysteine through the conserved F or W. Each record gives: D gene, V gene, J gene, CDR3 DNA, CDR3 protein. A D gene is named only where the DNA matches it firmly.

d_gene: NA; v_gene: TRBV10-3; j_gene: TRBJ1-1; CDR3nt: TGTGCCATCAGTGAGTCCACAGGACTTTACACTGAAGCTTTCTTT; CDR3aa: CAISESTGLYTEAFF
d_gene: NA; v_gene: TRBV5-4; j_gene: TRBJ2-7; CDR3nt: TGTGCCAGCAGCGAGGGATTAGCCCCCTACGAGCAGTACTTC; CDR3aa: CASSEGLAPYEQYF
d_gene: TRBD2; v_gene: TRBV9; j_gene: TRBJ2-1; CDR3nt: TGTGCCAGCAGCGTAGAAGGGAGGGCCTACAATGAGCAGTTCTTC; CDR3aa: CASSVEGRAYNEQFF
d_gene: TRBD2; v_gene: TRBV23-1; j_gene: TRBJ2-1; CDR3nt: TGCGCCAGCAGTCTCCGGACTAGCGGGGGGGAAGGCTCCTACAATGAGCAGTTCTTC; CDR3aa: CASSLRTSGGEGSYNEQFF
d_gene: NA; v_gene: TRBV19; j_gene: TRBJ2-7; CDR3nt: TGTGCCAGTAGCAACCGCTACGAGCAGTACTTC; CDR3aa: CASSNRYEQYF
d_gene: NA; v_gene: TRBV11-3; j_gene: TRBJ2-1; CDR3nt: TGTGCCAGCAGCTTAGGGGACTCATCCTACAATGAGCAGTTCTTC; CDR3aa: CASSLGDSSYNEQFF
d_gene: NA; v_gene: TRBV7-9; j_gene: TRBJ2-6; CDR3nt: TGTGCCAGCAGCTTGTTCCTGCCGGGGGCCAACGTCCTGACTTTC; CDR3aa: CASSLFLPGANVLTF
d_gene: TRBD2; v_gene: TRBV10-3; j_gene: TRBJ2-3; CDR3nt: TGTGCCACCGCGCATTCTAGCGGGGGTAGCACAGATACGCAGTATTTT; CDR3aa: CATAHSSGGSTDTQYF
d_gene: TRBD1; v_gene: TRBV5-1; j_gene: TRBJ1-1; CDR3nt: TGCGCCAGCAGGGTTGGGACAGGGGGCACTGAAGCTTTCTTT; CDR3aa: CASRVGTGGTEAFF
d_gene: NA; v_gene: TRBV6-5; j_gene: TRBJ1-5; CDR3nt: TGTGCCAGCAGTACGACGGTGGGCCAGCCCCAGCATTTT; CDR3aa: CASSTTVGQPQHF
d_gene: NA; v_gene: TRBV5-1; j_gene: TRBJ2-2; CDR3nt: TGCGCCAGCAGCTTACAGGGTGAAACCGGGGAGCTGTTTTTT; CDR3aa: CASSLQGETGELFF
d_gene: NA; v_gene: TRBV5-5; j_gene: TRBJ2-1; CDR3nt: TGTGCCAGCAGCTCTTTTGACGGCTCCTCCTACAATGAGCAGTTCTTC; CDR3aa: CASSSFDGSSYNEQFF
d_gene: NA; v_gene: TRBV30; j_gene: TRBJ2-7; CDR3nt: TGTGCCTGGAGCCGTGGGCTTTCCGTGGGTGCCTACGAGCAGTACTTC; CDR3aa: CAWSRGLSVGAYEQYF
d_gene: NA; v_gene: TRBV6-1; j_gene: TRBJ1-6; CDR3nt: TGTGCCAGCATCTCACAGAGAAACTATAATTCACCCCTCCACTTT; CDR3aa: CASISQRNYNSPLHF